This is a list of T cell receptor beta chains from one sample in a study of resident and recirculating memory T cells in vitiligo. Method: immunoSEQ multiplex PCR; TCRdb's copy keeps in-frame clones and lacks some. This sample has around 43,000 clones, with 80% to 95% found just once. The sample taken for sequencing was blood. Receptors originate from a male donor with vitiligo. Both conserved end residues are trimmed from each CDR3. Clone size is shown for a subset of rows, as once, few, many or a class of expanded clone.

size,V,CDR3
once,TRBV14,ASSQVEAGELF
.,TRBV6-6,ASSYGFTGTPYEQY
few,TRBV7-2,ASRPSGGVFYGELF
.,TRBV5-4,ASSLESSGNTIY
.,TRBV29-1,SVAWTGRTDTQY
.,TRBV7-8,ASSSSQADTQY
.,TRBV6-4,ASSDSRVGGNEQF
.,TRBV5-1,ASSLALAGLAGGRTDTQY
.,TRBV19,ASSTQGHYSNQPQH
.,TRBV9,ASSVVQNTGELF
.,TRBV9,ASSVVGTSGVREQF
.,TRBV27,ASSLYGHPERVETQY
.,TRBV5-1,ASSVQGDQETQY
few,TRBV7-8,ASSLGRTSGGPGDEQF
.,TRBV6-6,ASMAGGSNQPQH
once,TRBV7-8,ASSARDRGPRNEQF
.,TRBV4-3,ASSFVGTAEAF
.,TRBV29-1,SVDPGITDTQY
.,TRBV6-5,ASRKHSDRVQEQY
.,TRBV6-5,ASNPFGAGSPLH
.,TRBV29-1,SVQPGNNQPQH
.,TRBV7-2,ASSLAPVKGSF
.,TRBV13,ATARSGQGYEQY
.,TRBV6-6,ASSSAGRNTEAF
.,TRBV6-1,ASSATTGVDTIY
once,TRBV19,ASSRSGGSADTQY
once,TRBV7-9,ASSIFSGGSSGSTDTQY
once,TRBV7-2,ASSLDRRTGGLETQY
.,TRBV30,AWSAGGARGQF
.,TRBV29-1,SVEGAFGQETQY
.,TRBV10-3,AISVATGGTEAF
.,TRBV2,ASSPLRTGGGSYT
once,TRBV27,ASSRGQGSPLYGYT
medium-sized,TRBV4-3,ASSQETGSGANVLT
.,TRBV13,ASSYRTGVDTDEQF
.,TRBV7-9,ASSVGNGGRT
.,TRBV6-6,ASSYSSDTQY
.,TRBV18,ASPRVTGYGYT
.,TRBV7-6,ASSLTSSYEQY
.,TRBV9,ASSVGKGLSYNEQF